Each of the 2 T cell receptor beta chains below was sequenced from the same sample in a study of T cells after yellow fever vaccination. MiXCR, applied by TCRdb to the 5' RACE reads, yields one record per CDR3 protein. This sample carries 250,000 to 350,000 distinct CDR3 sequences, 3.5% to 4.5% of them seen once, and the ten largest clones take approximately 19%. Sequenced here: PBMCs, sampled 15 days after the yellow fever booster vaccination. The receptors derive from a man in his late teens or twenties who received the YFV17D yellow fever vaccine.

This clonotype was recorded at least ten times. V and J are TRBV12-3 or TRBV12-4 and TRBJ1-2; 7 bases line up with TRBD1. The CDR3 has 13 residues. V lost 3 bases, J lost 4 bases, and 2 bases stayed unmatched. The CDR3 loop reads CASSFRDSYGYTF. The CDR3 DNA reads as TGTGCCAGCAGTTTTAGGGACAGCTATGGCTACACCTTC.

This clonotype was picked up many times. V usage is TRBV7-9 and J usage is TRBJ2-1; 8 nucleotides line up with TRBD2. With V trimmed by 5 bases and J by 9 bases, 15 bases remained unmatched. The CDR3 has 16 residues. Germline CDR1 reads SEHNR; CDR2 reads FQNEAQ (reference sequence). The CDR3 bases are TGTGCCAGCAGCCGCCGGGCGTCCGGGGGGGCCTTTGAGCAGTTCTTC. As protein: CASSRRASGGAFEQFF.